The present T cell receptor (beta chain) was sequenced within a study of beta chain features in type 1 diabetes. Every sorted population was more than 98% pure. The V end was cut by 7 bases, the J end by 3 bases, with 9 bases between. This CDR3 has 13 amino acids. The V gene's germline CDR1 is WNHNN and CDR2 SYGVQD (reference sequence). Study observations and caveats: All four CD4+ subsets from Type 1 diabetes patients carried moderately but significantly shorter TCRB CDR3s.

Concerning this clone: Its specificity is unknown.

As every portion of the isolated RNA was reverse transcribed, the sequencing read expressed TCRB transcripts. Reads from naive, central memory and regulatory T cell samples averaged about 3.9 million. Repertoires were generated with immunoSEQ multiplex PCR, while TCRdb's copy carries only in-frame clones and drops some. The sample holds around 44,000 clones, approximately 70% seen once. This clonotype was obtained from a woman aged 18-29 years with type 1 diabetes. This chain joins TRBV10-1 and TRBJ2-2; D is possibly TRBD1 (6 bases). The material sequenced was Tregs from blood. As DNA, the CDR3 is TGCGCCAGCACTGGGGGCCACACCGGGGAGCTGTTTTTT. It codes for CASTGGHTGELFF.